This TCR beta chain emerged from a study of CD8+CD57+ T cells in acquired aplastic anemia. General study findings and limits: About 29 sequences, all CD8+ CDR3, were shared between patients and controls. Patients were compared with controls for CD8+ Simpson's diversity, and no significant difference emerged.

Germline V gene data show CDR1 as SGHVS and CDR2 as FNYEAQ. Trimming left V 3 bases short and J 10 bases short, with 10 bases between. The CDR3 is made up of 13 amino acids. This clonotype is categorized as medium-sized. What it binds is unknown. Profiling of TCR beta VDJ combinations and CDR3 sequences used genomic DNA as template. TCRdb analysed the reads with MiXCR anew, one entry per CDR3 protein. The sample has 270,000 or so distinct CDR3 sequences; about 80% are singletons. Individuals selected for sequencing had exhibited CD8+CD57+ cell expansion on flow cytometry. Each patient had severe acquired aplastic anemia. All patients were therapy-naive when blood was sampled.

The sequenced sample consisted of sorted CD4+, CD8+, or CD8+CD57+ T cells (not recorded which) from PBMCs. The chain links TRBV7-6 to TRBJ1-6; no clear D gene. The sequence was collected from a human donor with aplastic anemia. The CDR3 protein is CASSLDAESPLHF. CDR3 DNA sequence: TGTGCCAGCAGCTTGGACGCCGAGTCACCCCTCCACTTT.